Presented here are 25 T cell receptor beta chains from one specimen sequenced in a study of T cells after posttransplantation cyclophosphamide. Here immunoSEQ multiplex PCR was the method, and the copy in TCRdb shows in-frame clones only, minus some. The table has some 61,000 clones, roughly 93% seen once. The sample consisted of PBMCs. These receptors originate from a woman under 40 in good health and a related stem cell transplant donor.

This chain connects TRBV6-5 to TRBJ1-2; the D is unclear. The length of the CDR3 is 13 residues. V was clipped by 0 bases and J by 8 bases, with 10 bases between them. CDR1 and CDR2 from the germline V gene are MNHEY and SVGAGI. CDR3 in amino acids: CASSYSSRGGYTF. The CDR3 DNA reads as TGTGCCAGCAGTTACTCGAGTAGAGGAGGCTACACCTTC.

This chain links TRBV11-3 with TRBJ2-3, with TRBD2 as a possible D gene (7 bases). This CDR3 has 16 amino acids. Germline V gene sequence: CDR1 SGHNT, CDR2 YENEEA. Trimming took off 0 bases at V and 2 bases at J, with 12 bases between the two ends. CDR3 nucleotides: TGTGCCAGCAGCTTAGATGGGGGGGGGCCCACAGATACGCAGTATTTT. Amino acids: CASSLDGGGPTDTQYF.

The chain is built from TRBV2 and TRBJ2-7; tentatively, D is TRBD2 (5 bases). This CDR3 is 13 amino acids long. The V gene's germline CDR1 is SNHLY and CDR2 FYNNEI. The V and J ends lost 7 bases and 6 bases respectively, with 16 bases between them. CDR3 bases: TGTGCCAGCATTCCACGGGATTCCCCCGAGCAGTACTTC. It is translated as CASIPRDSPEQYF.

The gene calls are TRBV7-2 and TRBJ2-7; 7 nucleotides agree with TRBD2. Trimming took 5 bases from V and 0 from J; bases not matched to a gene: 7. Germline values: CDR1 SGHTA, CDR2 FQGNSA. The CDR3 loop spans 15 amino acids. The CDR3 sequence is CASSQNAGVSYEQYF. In DNA, the CDR3 is TGTGCCAGCAGCCAAAACGCGGGGGTCTCCTACGAGCAGTACTTC.

This chain joins TRBV6-5 and TRBJ1-1; D is uncertain. The CDR3 is 13 amino acids. Germline CDR1 and CDR2: MNHEY and SVGAGI. Trimming stripped 5 bases from V and 0 bases from J, with 7 bases between. The CDR3 nucleotides read TGTGCCAGCAGTCCCAGTGTGAACACTGAAGCTTTCTTT. It yields the protein CASSPSVNTEAFF.

Written as DNA, the CDR3 is TGTGCCAGCAGCTTAGCGTCAGGGCAAGAGACCCAGTACTTC. Residues: CASSLASGQETQYF. This rearrangement joins TRBV7-9 to TRBJ2-5, with D possibly being TRBD1 (5 bases). The CDR3 consists of 14 residues. The germline gives CDR1 SEHNR, CDR2 FQNEAQ (reference sequence). V was shortened by 0 bases and J by 2 bases, with 7 bases between the two germline ends.

J is TRBJ2-2 and V is TRBV28; 15 bases map to TRBD2. The CDR3 has 23 residues. Trimming removed 6 bases from V and 4 bases from J; junction bases left unmatched: 24. Per the germline V gene, CDR1 is MDHEN and CDR2 is SYDVKM. DNA for the CDR3: TGTGCCAGCAGACTTGGACTCAGACACGGGACTAGCGGGGGGTACGATGTCACCGGGGAGCTGTTTTTT. Translation gives CASRLGLRHGTSGGYDVTGELFF.

V is TRBV7-2 and J is TRBJ1-2; TRBD1 aligns across 9 bases. Trimming cost V 4 bases and J 4 bases; bases outside gene matches: 10. Germline V gene lookup returns CDR1 SGHTA and CDR2 FQGNSA. The CDR3 spans 16 residues. CDR3 amino acids: CASSYTGTGNFYGYTF. In DNA form, the CDR3 reads TGTGCCAGCAGCTATACCGGGACAGGGAACTTCTATGGCTACACCTTC.

V and J are TRBV4-2 and TRBJ1-1; tentatively, D is TRBD1 (6 bases). Germline values: CDR1 LGHNA, CDR2 YNFKEQ. Trimming left V 3 bases short and J 1 base short, with 12 bases between. CDR3 length: 15 residues. CDR3 DNA: TGTGCCAGCAGCCAGGGGGCAGGTTGGAACACTGAAGCTTTCTTT. Amino acid sequence: CASSQGAGWNTEAFF.

V gene TRBV4-3 combines with J gene TRBJ1-1; no reliable D call. There are 15 residues in the CDR3. Germline values: CDR1 LGHNA, CDR2 YSLEER. The V gene lost 0 bases and the J gene lost 4 bases, with 12 bases spanning the gap. The CDR3 protein is CASSQEVPHPTEAFF. CDR3 DNA: TGCGCCAGCAGCCAAGAAGTCCCACACCCCACTGAAGCTTTCTTT.

This clone has just a few counts. The genes are TRBV11-2 and TRBJ2-2; unclear D gene. The germline gives CDR1 SGHAT, CDR2 FQNNGV. V was pared by 5 bases and J by 4 bases, with 11 bases between. The CDR3 loop spans 14 amino acids. As DNA, the CDR3 is TGTGCCAGCAGCCTCCTCGGTTCCACCGGGGAGCTGTTTTTT. This encodes CASSLLGSTGELFF.

The chain links TRBV6-6 to TRBJ2-7, with D perhaps matching TRBD2 (6 bases). Trimming left V 7 bases short and J 2 bases short, with 15 bases between. Germline V CDR1 and CDR2: MNHNY, SVGAGI (reference sequence). The CDR3 contains 14 residues. The CDR3 DNA sequence: TGTGCCAGCACCTTGGGCGGGGCTACCTACGAGCAGTACTTC. This codes for CASTLGGATYEQYF.

The rearrangement joins TRBV29-1 to TRBJ1-5; D gene unclear. CDR1 and CDR2 (germline): SQVTM, ANQGSEA. The CDR3 is 14 residues long. The V end lost 7 bases, the J end lost 0 bases, and 13 bases lay between the germline ends. The CDR3 DNA reads TGCAGCGCCATAATGACCCATAGCAATCAGCCCCAGCATTTT. This gives the protein CSAIMTHSNQPQHF.

V gene TRBV5-1 combines with J gene TRBJ2-5; D perhaps matches TRBD1 (6 bases). Germline CDR1 SGHRS, CDR2 YFSETQ. V was shortened by 1 base and J by 2 bases, with 9 bases between the two germline ends. The CDR3 extends over 14 amino acids. CDR3 coding DNA: TGCGCCAGCAGCTTGAGGACAGCGCAAGAGACCCAGTACTTC. It specifies CASSLRTAQETQYF.

The chain employs TRBV10-3 and TRBJ2-1; 11 bases agree with TRBD2. The CDR3 is 15 amino acids. With 4 bases clipped from V and 5 bases from J, the junction kept 4 bases outside the gene matches. The germline CDR1 and CDR2 sequences are ENHRY and SYGVKD. Written as DNA, the CDR3 is TGTGCCATCAGTGTCGGACTAGCGGGTAACAATGAGCAGTTCTTC. Its translation: CAISVGLAGNNEQFF.

This clone was seen only a few times. The chain has TRBV7-9 and TRBJ2-3; 7 bases line up with TRBD1. CDR1 is SEHNR and CDR2 is FQNEAQ in the germline V gene (reference sequence). The V segment lost 5 bases and the J segment 7 bases; nucleotides outside the gene matches: 12. The CDR3 contains 15 residues. The CDR3 nucleotides read TGTGCCAGCAGCCCCGAGACAGGGTTGAGTAATACGCAGTATTTT. This sequence encodes CASSPETGLSNTQYF.

This clone was picked up one time. The chain is built from TRBV28 and TRBJ2-3; no definite D call. The ends were cut back, 2 bases at V and 3 bases at J, with 0 bases in the middle. Germline V lookup: CDR1 MDHEN, CDR2 SYDVKM. The CDR3 runs to 11 residues. CDR3: CASSLTDTQYF. The CDR3 DNA sequence: TGTGCCAGCAGTTTAACAGATACGCAGTATTTT. Full variable domain (rest looked up from reference TRBV28 and TRBJ2-3): DVKVTQSSRYLVKRTGEKVFLECVQDMDHENMFWYRQDPGLGLRLIYFSYDVKMKEKGDIPEGYSVSREKKERFSLILESASTNQTSMYLCASSLTDTQYFGPGTRLTVL.

This chain links TRBV5-1 with TRBJ1-1; 11 positions agree with TRBD1. The CDR3 loop spans 14 amino acids. V gave up 1 base and J gave up 8 bases; unmatched junction bases: 4. Germline CDR1 reads SGHRS; CDR2 reads YFSETQ. CDR3 sequence (DNA): TGCGCCAGCAGCTTGCAAAGGACAGGGGGCGAAGCTTTCTTT. Translated: CASSLQRTGGEAFF.

The chain is built from TRBV27 and TRBJ1-1; D is unresolved. The V end lost 5 bases, the J end lost 1 base, and 8 bases lay between the germline ends. Germline values: CDR1 MNHEY, CDR2 SMNVEV (reference sequence). This CDR3 has 13 amino acids. CDR3 nucleotide sequence: TGTGCCAGCAGTATTAGCTCGAACACTGAAGCTTTCTTT. Amino acids: CASSISSNTEAFF.

This clone is a singleton in its sample. The chain combines TRBV4-1 with TRBJ2-6; 8 bases line up with TRBD1. The CDR3 extends over 19 amino acids. The germline V gene has CDR1 MGHRA and CDR2 YSYEKL. Losses at the gene ends were 1 base for V and 0 bases for J; bases not matched to a gene: 8. The CDR3 DNA reads TGCGCCAGCAGCCAAGGGATTGGACAGGGAGTCTCTGGGGCCAACGTCCTGACTTTC. Translating gives CASSQGIGQGVSGANVLTF.

The genes are TRBV25-1 and TRBJ2-2, with 7 nucleotides matching TRBD1. Trimming removed 4 bases from V and 5 bases from J; junction bases left unmatched: 4. The CDR3 is 14 residues long. The germline gives CDR1 MGHDK, CDR2 SYGVNS. The CDR3 reads CASSGDRHTGELFF. DNA of the CDR3: TGTGCCAGCAGTGGGGACAGACATACCGGGGAGCTGTTTTTT.

The chain has TRBV5-5 and TRBJ1-3, with 8 bases identical to TRBD1. The CDR3 runs 17 residues. V dropped 1 base and J dropped 0; count of bases not matched to a gene: 6. The germline V gene encodes CDR1 SGHKS and CDR2 YYEKEE (reference sequence). DNA for the CDR3: TGTGCCAGCAGCTTGAGCGGACAGGGATCCTCTGGAAACACCATATATTTT. This sequence encodes CASSLSGQGSSGNTIYF.

The CDR3 spells CASSQDVSGRRKFF. Here the CDR3 DNA reads TGCGCCAGCAGCCAAGACGTTTCCGGCCGAAGAAAGTTCTTC. The genes are TRBV4-1 and TRBJ2-1; D is unclear. Trimming took off 0 bases at V and 14 bases at J, with 17 bases between the two ends. The CDR3 extends over 14 amino acids. Germline CDR1 is MGHRA and CDR2 is YSYEKL.

This clone was detected only once. This chain links TRBV13 with TRBJ2-7; D possibly corresponds to TRBD2 (6 bases). Trimming took 5 bases from V and 5 from J, leaving 13 bases between them. In germline, CDR1 is PRHDT, CDR2 FYEKMQ (reference sequence). The CDR3 sequence is 13 residues long. CDR3 region: CASSRLTGDEQYF. Written as DNA, the CDR3 is TGTGCCAGCAGCCGATTAACGGGGGACGAGCAGTACTTC.

The genes are TRBV9 and TRBJ2-3; 7 positions agree with TRBD2. Germline V gene lookup returns CDR1 SGDLS and CDR2 YYNGEE. CDR3 length equals 16 residues. The V gene end was trimmed by 2 bases and the J gene end by 2 bases; junction bases not matched to a gene: 8. CDR3 amino acids: CASSVTSGAATDTQYF. CDR3 bases: TGTGCCAGCAGCGTGACCAGCGGGGCCGCCACAGATACGCAGTATTTT. Together with reference TRBV9 and TRBJ2-3, the CDR3 gives the full variable domain: DSGVTQTPKHLITATGQRVTLRCSPRSGDLSVYWYQQSLDQGLQFLIQYYNGEERAKGNILERFSAQQFPDLHSELNLSSLELGDSALYFCASSVTSGAATDTQYFGPGTRLTVL.